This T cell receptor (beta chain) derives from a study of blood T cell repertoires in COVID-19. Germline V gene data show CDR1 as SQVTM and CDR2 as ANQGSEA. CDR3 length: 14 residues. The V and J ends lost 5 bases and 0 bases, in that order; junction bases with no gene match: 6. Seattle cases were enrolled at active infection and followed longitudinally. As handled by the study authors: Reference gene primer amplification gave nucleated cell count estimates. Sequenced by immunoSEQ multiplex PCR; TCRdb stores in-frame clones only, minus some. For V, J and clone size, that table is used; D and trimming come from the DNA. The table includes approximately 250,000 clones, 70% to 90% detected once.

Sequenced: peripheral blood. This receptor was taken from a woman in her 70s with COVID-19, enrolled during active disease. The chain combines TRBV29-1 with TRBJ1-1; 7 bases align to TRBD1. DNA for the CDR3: TGCAGCGTTAACAGGGGAGCCATGAACACTGAAGCTTTCTTT. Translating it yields CSVNRGAMNTEAFF.